One sample yielded the 6 T cell receptor beta chains listed below, sequenced in a study of blood T cell repertoires in COVID-19. Libraries were prepared by immunoSEQ multiplex PCR; TCRdb keeps only in-frame clonotypes and omits some of them. Of hundreds of thousands of clones in the sample, over 75% were seen once. Sequencing input: PBMCs or T cells enriched from blood (not recorded which). Receptors were obtained from a woman aged 40 to 50 who had recovered from COVID-19.

J is TRBJ2-7 and V is TRBV28; D possibly corresponds to TRBD1 (6 bases). Trimming removed 5 bases from V and 6 bases from J, with 17 bases in between. CDR3 length equals 14 residues. CDR1 is MDHEN and CDR2 is SYDVKM in the germline V gene. The CDR3 DNA follows: TGTGCCAGCAGTATTACAGGGCCACGCGGCGAGCAGTACTTC. Amino acids: CASSITGPRGEQYF.

The table lists this clone with a few counts. This chain connects TRBV7-6 to TRBJ1-5; 12 positions match TRBD1. V trimming: 5 bases; J trimming: 5 bases; junction bases outside the gene matches: 4. The CDR3 sequence is 15 residues long. Germline V gene data show CDR1 as SGHVS and CDR2 as FNYEAQ. CDR3: CASSPGTGGHQPQHF. The DNA of the CDR3 is TGTGCCAGCAGCCCCGGGACAGGGGGCCATCAGCCCCAGCATTTT. Variable domain in full (rest from reference TRBV7-6 and TRBJ1-5): GAGVSQSPRYKVTKRGQDVALRCDPISGHVSLYWYRQALGQGPEFLTYFNYEAQQDKSGLPNDRFSAERPEGSISTLTIQRTEQRDSAMYRCASSPGTGGHQPQHFGDGTRLSIL.

The genes are TRBV9 and TRBJ2-1, with D unclear. CDR3 length: 14 amino acids. The germline CDR1 and CDR2 sequences are SGDLS and YYNGEE. Trimming stripped 1 base from V and 1 base from J, with 6 bases between. The CDR3 spells CASSVQASYNEQFF. The CDR3 nucleotides read TGTGCCAGCAGCGTACAAGCTTCCTACAATGAGCAGTTCTTC.

V is TRBV29-1 and J is TRBJ2-1; TRBD1 aligns across 7 bases. The germline CDR1 and CDR2 sequences are SQVTM and ANQGSEA. The CDR3 sequence is 14 residues long. J was trimmed by 3 bases and V by 8 bases; bases with no gene match: 10. DNA of the CDR3: TGCAGCTACGAAGGGGGCGTGGGCTACAATGAGCAGTTCTTC. Translated: CSYEGGVGYNEQFF.

The chain employs TRBV2 and TRBJ1-1, with 9 bases fitting TRBD1. The CDR3 totals 15 residues. CDR1 and CDR2 (germline): SNHLY, FYNNEI. The junction had 8 bases not matched to a gene; V was cut back by 4 bases and J by 5 bases. CDR3 nucleotide sequence: TGTGCCAGCAGTGCCGGGACAGGGCAGAGTACTGAAGCTTTCTTT. Protein product: CASSAGTGQSTEAFF.

The chain couples TRBV28 to TRBJ2-7, with 8 nucleotides matching TRBD2. The CDR3 extends over 14 amino acids. Germline loops: CDR1 MDHEN, CDR2 SYDVKM. V trimming: 5 bases; J trimming: 2 bases; junction bases outside the gene matches: 5. The CDR3 bases are TGTGCCAGCAGTCCCGGGGGGGGAACCTACGAGCAGTACTTC. Translated, it gives CASSPGGGTYEQYF.